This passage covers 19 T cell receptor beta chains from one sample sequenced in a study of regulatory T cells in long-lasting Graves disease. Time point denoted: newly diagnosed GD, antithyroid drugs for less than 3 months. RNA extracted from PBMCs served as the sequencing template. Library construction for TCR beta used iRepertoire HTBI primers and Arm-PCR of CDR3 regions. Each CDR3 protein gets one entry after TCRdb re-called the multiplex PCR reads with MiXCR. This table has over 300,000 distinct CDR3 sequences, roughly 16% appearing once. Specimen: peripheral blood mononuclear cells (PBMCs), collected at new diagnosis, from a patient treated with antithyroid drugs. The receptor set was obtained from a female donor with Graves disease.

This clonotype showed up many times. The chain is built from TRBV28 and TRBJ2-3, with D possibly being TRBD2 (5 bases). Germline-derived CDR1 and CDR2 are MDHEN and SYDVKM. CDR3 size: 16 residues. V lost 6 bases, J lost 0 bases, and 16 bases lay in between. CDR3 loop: CASRQRAFWSTDTQYF. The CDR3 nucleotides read TGTGCCAGCAGACAGAGGGCGTTCTGGAGCACAGATACGCAGTATTTT. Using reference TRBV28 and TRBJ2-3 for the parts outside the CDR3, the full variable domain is DVKVTQSSRYLVKRTGEKVFLECVQDMDHENMFWYRQDPGLGLRLIYFSYDVKMKEKGDIPEGYSVSREKKERFSLILESASTNQTSMYLCASRQRAFWSTDTQYFGPGTRLTVL.

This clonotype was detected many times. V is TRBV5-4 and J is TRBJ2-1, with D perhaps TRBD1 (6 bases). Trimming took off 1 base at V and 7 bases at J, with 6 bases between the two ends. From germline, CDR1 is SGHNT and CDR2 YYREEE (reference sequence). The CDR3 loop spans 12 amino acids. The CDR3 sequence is CASSLTGNEQFF. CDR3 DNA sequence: TGTGCCAGCAGCTTGACAGGGAATGAGCAGTTCTTC.

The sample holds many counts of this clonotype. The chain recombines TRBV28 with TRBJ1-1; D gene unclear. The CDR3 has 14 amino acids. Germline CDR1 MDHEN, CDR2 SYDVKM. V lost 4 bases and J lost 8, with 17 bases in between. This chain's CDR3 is CASSSEEGRREAFF. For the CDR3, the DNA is TGTGCCAGCAGTTCTGAGGAAGGGAGAAGGGAAGCTTTCTTT.

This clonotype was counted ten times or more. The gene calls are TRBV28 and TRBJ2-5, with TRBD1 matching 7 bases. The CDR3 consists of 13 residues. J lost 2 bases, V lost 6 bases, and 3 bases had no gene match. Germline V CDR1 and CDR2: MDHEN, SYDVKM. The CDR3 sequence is CASRATGQETQYF. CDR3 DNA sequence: TGTGCCAGCAGGGCGACAGGGCAAGAGACCCAGTACTTC.

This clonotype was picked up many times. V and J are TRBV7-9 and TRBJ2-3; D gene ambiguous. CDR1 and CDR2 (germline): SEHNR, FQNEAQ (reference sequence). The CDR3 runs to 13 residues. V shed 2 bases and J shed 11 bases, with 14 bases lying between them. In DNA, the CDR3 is TGTGCCAGCAGCTTAAACCCACAGATCGGGCAGTATTTT. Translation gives CASSLNPQIGQYF.

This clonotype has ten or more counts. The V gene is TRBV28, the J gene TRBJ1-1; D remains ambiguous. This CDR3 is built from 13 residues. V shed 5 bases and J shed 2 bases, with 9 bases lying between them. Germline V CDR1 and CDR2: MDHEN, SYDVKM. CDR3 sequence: CASSPWRNTEAFF. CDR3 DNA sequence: TGTGCCAGCAGTCCTTGGAGAAACACTGAAGCTTTCTTT. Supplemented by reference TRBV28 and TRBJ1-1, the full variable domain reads DVKVTQSSRYLVKRTGEKVFLECVQDMDHENMFWYRQDPGLGLRLIYFSYDVKMKEKGDIPEGYSVSREKKERFSLILESASTNQTSMYLCASSPWRNTEAFFGQGTRLTVV.

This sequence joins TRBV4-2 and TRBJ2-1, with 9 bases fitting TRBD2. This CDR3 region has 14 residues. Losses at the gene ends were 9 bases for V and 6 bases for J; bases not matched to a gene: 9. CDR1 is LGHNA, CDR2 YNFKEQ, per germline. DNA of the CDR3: TGTGCCAGTAGCTCCGGGACTAGCCCCAATGAGCAGTTCTTC. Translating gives CASSSGTSPNEQFF.

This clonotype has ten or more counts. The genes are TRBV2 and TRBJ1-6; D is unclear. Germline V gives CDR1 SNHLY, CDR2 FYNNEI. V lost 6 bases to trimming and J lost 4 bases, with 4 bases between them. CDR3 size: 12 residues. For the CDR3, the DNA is TGTGCCAGCAGGGGGTATAATTCACCCCTCCACTTT. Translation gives CASRGYNSPLHF.

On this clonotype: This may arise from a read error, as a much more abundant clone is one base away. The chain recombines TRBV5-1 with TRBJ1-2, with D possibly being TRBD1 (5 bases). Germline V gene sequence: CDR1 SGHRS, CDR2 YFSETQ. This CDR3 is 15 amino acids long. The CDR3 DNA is TGCGCCAGCAGCTTGACCCCCTCGACAGACTATGGCCACACCTTC. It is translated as CASSLTPSTDYGHTF.

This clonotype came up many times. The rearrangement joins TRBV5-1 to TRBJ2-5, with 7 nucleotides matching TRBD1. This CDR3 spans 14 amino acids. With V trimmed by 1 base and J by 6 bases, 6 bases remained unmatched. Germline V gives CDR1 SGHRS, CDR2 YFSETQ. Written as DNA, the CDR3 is TGCGCCAGCAGCTTGAGGACAGGTCGGCAGACCCAGTACTTC. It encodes CASSLRTGRQTQYF.

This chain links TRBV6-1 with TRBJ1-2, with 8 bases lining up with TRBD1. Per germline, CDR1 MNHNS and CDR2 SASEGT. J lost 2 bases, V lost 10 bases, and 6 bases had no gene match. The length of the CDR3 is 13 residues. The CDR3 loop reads CATRQGTNYGYTF. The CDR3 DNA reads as TGTGCCACGCGACAGGGGACCAACTATGGCTACACCTTC.

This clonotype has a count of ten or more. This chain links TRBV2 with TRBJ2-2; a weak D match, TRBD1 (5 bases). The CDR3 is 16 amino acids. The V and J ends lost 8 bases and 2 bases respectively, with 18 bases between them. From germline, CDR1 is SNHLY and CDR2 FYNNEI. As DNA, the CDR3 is TGTGCCAGCTGTGGCAGGGTCTTTCTAAACACCGGGGAGCTGTTTTTT. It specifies CASCGRVFLNTGELFF.

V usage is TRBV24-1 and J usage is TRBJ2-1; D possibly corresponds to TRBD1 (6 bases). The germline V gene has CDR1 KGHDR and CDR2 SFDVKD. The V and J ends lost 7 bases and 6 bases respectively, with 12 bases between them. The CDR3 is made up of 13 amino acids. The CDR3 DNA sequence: TGTGCCACCAGCACAGGGATAGGCAATGAGCAGTTCTTC. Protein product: CATSTGIGNEQFF.

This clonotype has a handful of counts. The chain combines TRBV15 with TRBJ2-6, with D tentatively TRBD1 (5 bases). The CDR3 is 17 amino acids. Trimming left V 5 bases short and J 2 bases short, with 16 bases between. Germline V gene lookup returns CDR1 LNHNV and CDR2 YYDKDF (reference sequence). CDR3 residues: CATSPGRQTAGANVLTF. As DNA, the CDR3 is TGTGCCACCAGCCCTGGCCGACAGACTGCTGGGGCCAACGTCCTGACTTTC.

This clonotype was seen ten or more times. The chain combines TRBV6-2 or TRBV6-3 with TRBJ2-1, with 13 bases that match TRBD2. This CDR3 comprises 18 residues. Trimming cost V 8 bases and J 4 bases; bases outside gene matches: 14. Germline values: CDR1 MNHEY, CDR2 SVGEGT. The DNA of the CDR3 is TGTGCCAGCCGCCGGACTAGCGGGGGCCTCAGGGTATACAATGAGCAGTTCTTC. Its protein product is CASRRTSGGLRVYNEQFF.

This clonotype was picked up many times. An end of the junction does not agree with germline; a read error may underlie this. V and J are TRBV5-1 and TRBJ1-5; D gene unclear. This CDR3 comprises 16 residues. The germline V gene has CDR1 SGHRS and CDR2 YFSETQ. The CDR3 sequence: CASSFFGSTEDQPQHF. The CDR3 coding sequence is TGTGCCAGCAGCTTTTTTGGCAGCACAGAAGATCAGCCCCAGCATTTT. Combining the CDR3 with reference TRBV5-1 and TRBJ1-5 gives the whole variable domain KAGVTQTPRYLIKTRGQQVTLSCSPISGHRSVSWYQQTPGQGLQFLFEYFSETQRNKGNFPGRFSGRQFSNSRSEMNVSTLELGDSALYLCASSFFGSTEDQPQHFGDGTRLSIL.

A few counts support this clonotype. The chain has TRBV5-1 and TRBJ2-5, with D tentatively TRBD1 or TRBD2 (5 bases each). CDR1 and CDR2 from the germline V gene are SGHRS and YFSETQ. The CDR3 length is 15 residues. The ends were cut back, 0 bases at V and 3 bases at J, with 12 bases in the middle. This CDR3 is CASSLARGPEETQYF. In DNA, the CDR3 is TGCGCCAGCAGCTTGGCTCGGGGCCCTGAAGAGACCCAGTACTTC.

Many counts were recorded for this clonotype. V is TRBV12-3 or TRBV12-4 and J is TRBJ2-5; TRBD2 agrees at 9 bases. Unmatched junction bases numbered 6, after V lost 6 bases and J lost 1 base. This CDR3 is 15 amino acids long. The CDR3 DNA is TGTGCCAGCAGGCCGGGTAGCGGGGGCCAAGAGACCCAGTACTTC. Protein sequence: CASRPGSGGQETQYF.

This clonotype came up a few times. The CDR3 sequence: CASSLDFQPQHF. For the CDR3, the DNA is TGTGCCAGCAGTCTAGACTTTCAGCCCCAGCATTTT. The V gene is TRBV6-2 or TRBV6-3, the J gene TRBJ1-5; D uncertain. Germline V CDR1 and CDR2: MNHEY, SVGEGT. Trimming removed 5 bases at V and 6 bases at J, with 8 bases between. The CDR3 totals 12 residues.